The entry below describes one T cell receptor beta chain. It lacks a known antigen. No qualities accompany the bases; no much larger clone lies one base away. TCRbeta CDR3 regions were amplified from genomic DNA using the immunoSEQ Assay, a bias-controlled multiplex PCR. Per the authors' processing: Nucleated cell counts per sample were estimated from amplification of reference gene primers within the assay. Sequence reads were collapsed and filtered to measure the absolute abundance of every unique TCRbeta CDR3 rearrangement. For each sample, productive Simpson clonality was calculated as the square root of Simpson's diversity index over productive rearrangements. What TCRdb holds here is the immuneACCESS table cut down to in-frame rearrangements. Part of the clones is not present; checked against another copy, under half of the missing clones reflect an unresolved V gene, and the others are unexplained. V, J and clone size are those of that table, while D and trimming were read from the DNA. Present in this sample are about 250,000 clones, about 91% of which were seen just once. Of the sample, around 2.6% falls within the top ten clones.

This sample was taken from a study of blood T cell repertoires in COVID-19 (TCRdb year 2020). About the full investigation: The collaborator samples originated in the United States, Italy and Spain and spanned the acute and convalescent phases of COVID-19. A freely available public database, intended as a resource for researchers studying the immune response to SARS-CoV-2, is where the repertoires were released. The samples were drawn from the first 160 participants of the ongoing ImmuneRACE study and from 950 to 1,500 subjects provided by 6 global collaborators. Deeply sampled blood TCRbeta repertoires from subjects exposed to, actively infected with, or recovered from COVID-19 were included in the dataset. Nearly every sample came with metadata listing a de-identified subject ID, COVID-19 status, age in years and sex. The prospective study material was composed of cDNA or gDNA derived from T cells, B-cell-depleted T cells, or PBMCs. HLA class I and class II types, where available, came from metadata supplied by the sample provider rather than from assay-based typing. Study-wide conclusions, independent of this receptor: Clinical and demographic metadata were provided uncurated, with the amount varying by source and participant.

Participants in the prospective study were enrolled through a virtual design, were aged about 18 to 100 years, and lived in about two dozen United States geographic areas. Cohort assignment in the prospective study relied on participant-reported clinical history from a screening survey and a study questionnaire. Mobile phlebotomists in the prospective study collected whole blood, serum and a nasopharyngeal or oropharyngeal swab from every participant. Participants in the prospective study had the option to provide additional blood draws and questionnaires over a roughly 2-month period. Prospective study blood samples were shipped either frozen or at room temperature before DNA extraction. Source material: PBMCs or T cells enriched from blood (not recorded which). This TCR came from a young woman with acute COVID-19.

The nucleotide sequence reads TGTGCCACCAGTTCCAGGGGAAGCACAGATACGCAGTATTTT. This encodes CATSSRGSTDTQYF. Recombination connected TRBV24-1 to TRBJ2-3; the D segment could be TRBD1, given 6 matching bases. Trimming takes 6 bases from V and 0 bases from J, and the germline ends sit 9 bases apart. CDR1 and CDR2, looked up from the germline V gene, are KGHDR and SFDVKD. Including the terminal cysteine and phenylalanine, the CDR3 comprises 14 residues. The sequence is cut down to CDR3 DNA, 42 bases in frame from base 1.